Presented here are 9 T cell receptor beta chains from one specimen sequenced in a study of T-cell memory formation after mild COVID-19. TCRdb re-called the 5' RACE reads with MiXCR, one entry per CDR3 protein. The table has 110,000 or so distinct CDR3 sequences, over 15% seen once; the top ten hold approximately 5.1%. The material sequenced was PBMCs or a T cell subset sorted from them (not recorded which). These receptors were taken from a young man who had mild COVID-19 (a few samples of this study predate the infection). Cell type and time point are not known.

The chain employs TRBV6-2 or TRBV6-3 and TRBJ2-3; perhaps TRBD1 as D (5 bases). Germline V lookup: CDR1 MNHEY, CDR2 SVGEGT. Deletions cut 7 bases from V and 2 bases from J, with 16 bases between. The CDR3 runs 15 residues. The CDR3 protein is CASTSRQLATDTQYF. As DNA, the CDR3 is TGTGCCAGCACTTCCCGACAGTTAGCCACAGATACGCAGTATTTT.

The rearrangement links TRBV5-1 to TRBJ2-6; D is perhaps TRBD1 or TRBD2 (5 bases each). Trimming stripped 0 bases from V and 2 bases from J, with 9 bases between. The CDR3 has 16 amino acids. Germline lookup yields CDR1 SGHRS and CDR2 YFSETQ. In nucleotides, the CDR3 is TGCGCCAGCAGCTTGGCAGGGAGCGCTGGGGCCAACGTCCTGACTTTC. This sequence encodes CASSLAGSAGANVLTF. The full variable domain, rest sourced from reference TRBV5-1 and TRBJ2-6, is KAGVTQTPRYLIKTRGQQVTLSCSPISGHRSVSWYQQTPGQGLQFLFEYFSETQRNKGNFPGRFSGRQFSNSRSEMNVSTLELGDSALYLCASSLAGSAGANVLTFGAGSRLTVL.

The sample holds a few counts of this clonotype. The J gene is TRBJ2-5, the V gene TRBV6-2 or TRBV6-3, with D possibly TRBD2 on 6 matching bases. The CDR3 has 15 residues. The germline CDR1 and CDR2 sequences are MNHEY and SVGEGT. Trimming cost V 8 bases and J 1 base, with 17 bases left between them. CDR3 nucleotide sequence: TGTGCCAGCCTCCATCGGGGGTGGATCCAAGAGACCCAGTACTTC. This gives the protein CASLHRGWIQETQYF.

This clonotype was counted between two and nine times. The chain joins TRBV7-2 to TRBJ1-6; 7 nucleotides agree with TRBD1. There are 15 residues in the CDR3. Germline lookup yields CDR1 SGHTA and CDR2 FQGNSA. The V segment lost 4 bases and the J segment 8 bases; nucleotides outside the gene matches: 8. The CDR3 reads CASSSGTVSHSPLHF. In DNA, the CDR3 is TGTGCCAGCAGCTCCGGGACAGTTTCGCATTCACCCCTCCACTTT. Combining the CDR3 with reference TRBV7-2 and TRBJ1-6 gives the whole variable domain GAGVSQSPSNKVTEKGKDVELRCDPISGHTALYWYRQSLGQGLEFLIYFQGNSAPDKSGLPSDRFSAERTGGSVSTLTIQRTQQEDSAVYLCASSSGTVSHSPLHFGNGTRLTVT.

The chain combines TRBV12-3 or TRBV12-4 with TRBJ2-6; D unresolved. The V end lost 7 bases, the J end lost 1 base, and 14 bases lay between the germline ends. The CDR3 has 16 amino acids. Written as DNA, the CDR3 is TGTGCCAGCACCTCATTGCCCCGATCTGGGGCCAACGTCCTGACTTTC. Its protein is CASTSLPRSGANVLTF.

This clonotype was counted a few times. V is TRBV18 and J is TRBJ1-4; D not resolved. This CDR3 has 15 amino acids. V lost 3 bases and J 8 bases, leaving 16 bases between the germline ends. Looked up from germline, CDR1 is KGHSH and CDR2 is LQKENI. This CDR3 is CASSPEQVGQEKLFF. The CDR3 coding sequence is TGTGCCAGCTCACCGGAGCAGGTGGGCCAGGAAAAACTGTTTTTT.

This clonotype was counted only a few times. This chain joins TRBV18 and TRBJ2-5, with 11 bases aligning to TRBD2. The CDR3 is 15 amino acids. Germline values: CDR1 KGHSH, CDR2 LQKENI. Trimming cost V 3 bases and J 5 bases; bases outside gene matches: 5. CDR3 sequence reads: CASSPEGLAGETQYF. CDR3 bases: TGTGCCAGCTCACCCGAAGGACTAGCGGGTGAGACCCAGTACTTC.

This sequence joins TRBV7-8 and TRBJ1-5; D not resolved. Trimming cost V 0 bases and J 0 bases, with 3 bases left between them. Germline assignment: CDR1 SGHVS and CDR2 FQNEAQ. CDR3 length: 14 residues. The CDR3 nucleotides read TGTGCCAGCAGCTTAGCGGGTAGCAATCAGCCCCAGCATTTT. It encodes CASSLAGSNQPQHF.

This chain joins TRBV6-2 or TRBV6-3 and TRBJ2-7; D might be TRBD2 (6 bases). CDR3 length: 15 amino acids. The germline CDR1 and CDR2 sequences are MNHEY and SVGEGT. Trimming pared 11 bases from V and 7 bases from J, leaving 27 bases between. The CDR3 DNA is TGTGCCGCGGGGAACCGACTACATCCCCCTCGGGAGCAGTACTTC. It is translated as CAAGNRLHPPREQYF.